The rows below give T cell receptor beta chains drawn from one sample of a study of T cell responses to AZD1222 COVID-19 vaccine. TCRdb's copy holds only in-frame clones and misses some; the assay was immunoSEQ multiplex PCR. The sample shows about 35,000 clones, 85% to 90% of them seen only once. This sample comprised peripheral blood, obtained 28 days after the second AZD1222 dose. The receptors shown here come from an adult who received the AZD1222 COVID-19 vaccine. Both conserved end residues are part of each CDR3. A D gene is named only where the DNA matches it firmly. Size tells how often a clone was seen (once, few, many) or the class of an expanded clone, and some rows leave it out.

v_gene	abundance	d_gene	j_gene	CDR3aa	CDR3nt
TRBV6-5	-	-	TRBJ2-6	CASALSGANVLTF	TGTGCCAGCGCCCTGTCTGGGGCCAACGTCCTGACTTTC
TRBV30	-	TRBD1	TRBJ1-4	CAWSVTGGNEKLFF	TGTGCCTGGAGTGTCACAGGGGGGAATGAAAAACTGTTTTTT
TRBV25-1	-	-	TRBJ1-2	CASRSVYGYTF	TGTGCCAGCAGGTCAGTCTATGGCTACACCTTC
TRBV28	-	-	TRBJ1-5	CASSGKNSGQPQHF	TGTGCCAGCAGCGGAAAAAATTCGGGTCAGCCCCAGCATTTT
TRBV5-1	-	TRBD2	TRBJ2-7	CASQGLVADEQYF	TGCGCCAGCCAAGGACTAGTTGCCGACGAGCAGTACTTC
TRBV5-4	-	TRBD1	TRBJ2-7	CASSLPGTGEGEQYF	TGTGCCAGCAGCTTGCCCGGGACAGGGGAAGGCGAGCAGTACTTC
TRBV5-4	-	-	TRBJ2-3	CASSPPGGWGTDTQYF	TGTGCCAGCAGCCCTCCCGGGGGATGGGGCACAGATACGCAGTATTTT
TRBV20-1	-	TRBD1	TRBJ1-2	CRGTGGAGYTF	TGCAGAGGGACAGGGGGTGCTGGCTACACCTTC
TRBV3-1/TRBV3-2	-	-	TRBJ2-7	CASSQEEGGRRSYEQYF	TGTGCCAGCAGCCAAGAAGAAGGTGGCAGGCGCTCCTACGAGCAGTACTTC
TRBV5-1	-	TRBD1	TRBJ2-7	CASSLASGSGQGATYEQYF	TGCGCCAGCAGCTTGGCCTCGGGCTCGGGACAGGGGGCCACCTACGAGCAGTACTTC
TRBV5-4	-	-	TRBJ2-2	CASSLGGNTGELFF	TGTGCCAGCAGCTTAGGGGGGAACACCGGGGAGCTGTTTTTT
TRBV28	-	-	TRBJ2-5	CASSLGETQYF	TGTGCCAGCAGTTTAGGGGAGACCCAGTACTTC
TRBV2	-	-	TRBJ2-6	CASSVNGAGANVLTF	TGTGCCAGCAGTGTAAACGGGGCTGGGGCCAACGTCCTGACTTTC
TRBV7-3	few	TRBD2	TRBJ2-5	CASSLTGGLGETQYF	TGTGCCAGCAGCTTAACAGGGGGACTAGGAGAGACCCAGTACTTC
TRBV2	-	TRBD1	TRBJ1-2	CASSEAKGQGRYGYTF	TGTGCCAGCAGTGAAGCTAAGGGACAGGGCCGCTATGGCTACACCTTC
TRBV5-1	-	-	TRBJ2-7	CASSQDTGPYEQYF	TGCGCCAGCAGCCAAGACACAGGACCCTACGAGCAGTACTTC
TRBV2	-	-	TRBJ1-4	CASSIHGLGGEKLFF	TGTGCCAGCAGTATCCACGGCCTTGGCGGCGAAAAACTGTTTTTT
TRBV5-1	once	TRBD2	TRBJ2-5	CASSRGLAGVQETQYF	TGCGCCAGCAGCCGTGGACTAGCGGGGGTCCAAGAGACCCAGTACTTC
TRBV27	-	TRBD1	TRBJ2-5	CASSHRQGAASETQYF	TGTGCCAGCAGTCACCGACAGGGGGCGGCTTCTGAGACCCAGTACTTC
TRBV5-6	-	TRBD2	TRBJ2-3	CASSRDYTDTQYF	TGTGCCAGCAGCCGGGACTACACAGATACGCAGTATTTT
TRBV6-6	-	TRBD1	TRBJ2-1	CATLSTGVNEQFF	TGTGCCACTCTATCGACAGGGGTCAATGAGCAGTTCTTC
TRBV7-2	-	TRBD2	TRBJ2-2	CASSLRGGQIGELFF	TGTGCCAGCAGCTTACGGGGGGGCCAGATCGGGGAGCTGTTTTTT
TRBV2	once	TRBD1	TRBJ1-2	CASRTGGQDYGYTF	TGTGCCAGTCGGACAGGGGGACAAGACTATGGCTACACCTTC
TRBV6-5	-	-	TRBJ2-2	CASGGTDNTGELFF	TGTGCCAGCGGGGGGACAGATAACACCGGGGAGCTGTTTTTT
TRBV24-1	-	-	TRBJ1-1	CATSFLTENTEAFF	TGTGCCACCAGCTTCTTGACAGAGAACACTGAAGCTTTCTTT
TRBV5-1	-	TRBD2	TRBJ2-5	CASSLAAGVETQYF	TGCGCCAGCAGCTTGGCCGCGGGAGTTGAGACCCAGTACTTC
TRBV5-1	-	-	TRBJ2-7	CASSLGEEQYF	TGCGCCAGCAGCTTGGGAGAGGAGCAGTACTTC
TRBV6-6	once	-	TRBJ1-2	CASSYSTGSYYGYTF	TGTGCCAGCAGTTACTCGACGGGCAGCTACTATGGCTACACCTTC
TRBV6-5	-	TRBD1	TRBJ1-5	CASSWGTGGNQPQHF	TGTGCCAGCAGTTGGGGGACAGGCGGCAATCAGCCCCAGCATTTT
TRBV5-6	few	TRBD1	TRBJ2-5	CASSARDRGGWTQYF	TGTGCCAGCAGCGCCCGGGACAGGGGGGGATGGACCCAGTACTTC
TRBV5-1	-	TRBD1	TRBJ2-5	CASSLQGVQETQYF	TGCGCCAGCAGCCTGCAGGGGGTCCAAGAGACCCAGTACTTC
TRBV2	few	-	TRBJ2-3	CASSSGYTDTQYF	TGTGCCAGCAGCTCAGGGTACACAGATACGCAGTATTTT
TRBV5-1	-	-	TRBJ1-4	CASSSDATNEKLFF	TGCGCCAGCAGCTCCGATGCAACTAATGAAAAACTGTTTTTT
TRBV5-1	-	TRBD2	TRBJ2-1	CASRVAGGGYNEQFF	TGCGCCAGTCGAGTGGCGGGAGGGGGGTACAATGAGCAGTTCTTC
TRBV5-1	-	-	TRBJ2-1	CASSLVGESYNEQFF	TGCGCCAGCAGCTTGGTGGGAGAGTCCTACAATGAGCAGTTCTTC
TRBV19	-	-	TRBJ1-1	CASTTPGHNTEAFF	TGTGCCAGTACCACCCCGGGGCATAACACTGAAGCTTTCTTT